Following are 28 T cell receptor beta chains from one sample sequenced in a study of CD8+CD57+ T cells in acquired aplastic anemia. All sequencing subjects had displayed CD8+CD57+ cell expansion on flow cytometry. Genomic DNA templated the TCR beta VDJ and CDR3 profiling. TCRdb recomputed calls from the reads with MiXCR, one row per CDR3 protein. This table holds approximately 120,000 distinct CDR3 sequences, approximately 36% found once. Sequenced material: sorted CD4+, CD8+, or CD8+CD57+ T cells (not recorded which) from PBMCs. All receptors come from a human donor with aplastic anemia.

This clonotype was picked up many times. This rearrangement joins TRBV29-1 to TRBJ1-2; 7 bases map to TRBD1. The CDR3 spans 13 residues. CDR1 SQVTM and CDR2 ANQGSEA come from the germline V gene. J was trimmed by 12 bases and V by 6 bases; bases with no gene match: 16. In nucleotides, the CDR3 is TGCAGCGTGGGGGACAGCTCTATCCTTTTCGACACCTTC. Amino acid sequence: CSVGDSSILFDTF.

This clonotype was seen ten or more times. The V gene is TRBV13, the J gene TRBJ1-1; D may be TRBD1 (5 bases). V was pared by 0 bases and J by 6 bases, with 14 bases between. This CDR3 is built from 15 residues. Germline CDR1 PRHDT, CDR2 FYEKMQ (reference sequence). The CDR3 region is CASSLGPLRGAEAFF. CDR3 sequence (DNA): TGTGCCAGCAGCTTAGGGCCACTACGGGGGGCTGAAGCTTTCTTT. The complete variable domain, with remaining parts taken from reference TRBV13 and TRBJ1-1, reads AAGVIQSPRHLIKEKRETATLKCYPIPRHDTVYWYQQGPGQDPQFLISFYEKMQSDKGSIPDRFSAQQFSDYHSELNMSSLELGDSALYFCASSLGPLRGAEAFFGQGTRLTVV.

This clonotype was counted many times. The CDR3: CASSLARNTGELFF. DNA for the CDR3: TGTGCCAGCAGCTTAGCGCGAAATACCGGGGAGCTGTTTTTT. The gene calls are TRBV7-9 and TRBJ2-2; D is unclear. The CDR3 covers 14 residues. Trimming cost V 0 bases and J 5 bases, with 7 bases left between them. Per germline, CDR1 SEHNR and CDR2 FQNEAQ (reference sequence).

This clonotype was counted ten times or more. V is TRBV28 and J is TRBJ1-2; 9 bases fit TRBD1. Germline V gene lookup returns CDR1 MDHEN and CDR2 SYDVKM. After removal of 6 bases from V and 7 bases from J, the junction contained 12 bases not matched to a gene. The CDR3 has 15 amino acids. CDR3 region: CASRYRDREYLGYTF. The CDR3 DNA reads as TGTGCCAGCAGATACCGGGACAGGGAGTATCTTGGCTACACCTTC.

This sequence joins TRBV24-1 and TRBJ1-5; TRBD1 matches 7 bases. The CDR3 length is 14 residues. The J segment lost 1 base and the V segment lost 7 bases, leaving 3 bases of the junction unmatched. CDR1 and CDR2 (germline): KGHDR, SFDVKD. The CDR3 DNA is TGTGCCACCAGCCAGACAGGGAGCAATCAGCCCCAGCATTTT. It encodes CATSQTGSNQPQHF.

This clonotype was seen a few times. The chain is built from TRBV7-2 and TRBJ1-2; no reliable D call. Trimming took off 1 base at V and 7 bases at J, with 7 bases between the two ends. The CDR3 is made up of 12 amino acids. From germline, CDR1 is SGHTA and CDR2 FQGNSA. As DNA, the CDR3 is TGTGCCAGCAGCTTAGAGGTGGGTGGCTACACCTTC. Protein product: CASSLEVGGYTF.

The genes are TRBV19 and TRBJ2-2, with D perhaps matching TRBD1 (6 bases). V gave up 5 bases and J gave up 4 bases, with 14 bases separating them. This CDR3 has 15 amino acids. The germline V gene encodes CDR1 LNHDA and CDR2 SQIVND (reference sequence). The CDR3 protein is CASSDTGKGTGELFF. In nucleotides, the CDR3 is TGTGCCAGTAGTGATACAGGGAAGGGCACCGGGGAGCTGTTTTTT.

On this clonotype itself: A much larger clone is a single base away; this may be a read error. This chain links TRBV7-6 with TRBJ1-1; tentative D call: TRBD1 (6 bases). The V gene lost 5 bases and the J gene lost 6 bases, with 22 bases spanning the gap. The CDR3 is 16 amino acids. CDR1 and CDR2 (germline): SGHVS, FNYEAQ. CDR3 sequence reads: CASSPLGPGAKAEAFF. The CDR3 DNA reads TGTGCCAGCAGCCCTTTGGGGCCGGGGGCGAAAGCTGAAGCTTTCTTT.

This clonotype was found many times. The chain combines TRBV19 with TRBJ1-5, with D hard to call. The V gene's germline CDR1 is LNHDA and CDR2 SQIVND (reference sequence). The CDR3 extends over 15 amino acids. V was clipped by 3 bases and J by 2 bases, with 11 bases between them. The CDR3 sequence: CASSIGVWGNQPQHF. The CDR3 coding sequence is TGTGCCAGTAGTATCGGGGTTTGGGGCAATCAGCCCCAGCATTTT.

This clonotype was observed many times. This chain connects TRBV6-5 to TRBJ2-7; a possible D gene is TRBD2 (5 bases). CDR3 size: 12 residues. The V gene lost 7 bases and the J gene lost 7 bases, with 14 bases spanning the gap. Germline values: CDR1 MNHEY, CDR2 SVGAGI. This CDR3 is CASNFRGGEQYF. For the CDR3, the DNA is TGTGCCAGCAATTTCAGAGGCGGGGAGCAGTACTTC.

The sample holds one count of this clonotype. The junction does not match germline at one end; this may be a read error. J is TRBJ1-6 and V is TRBV7-2; D remains ambiguous. The CDR3 totals 13 residues. Germline V gene sequence: CDR1 SGHTA, CDR2 FQGNSA. For the CDR3, the DNA is TGCGCCAGCAGCCAGGCAGGTTATTCACCCCTCCACTTT. It is translated as CASSQAGYSPLHF.

This clonotype was seen at least ten times. The CDR3 region has the DNA TGCAGCGTTGAAGATCCGGGCAGGGCTTTCTCGAACACTGAAGCTTTCTTT. Its protein is CSVEDPGRAFSNTEAFF. The V and J genes are TRBV29-1 and TRBJ1-1, with TRBD1 as a possible D gene (5 bases). The V gene's germline CDR1 is SQVTM and CDR2 ANQGSEA. The CDR3 sequence is 17 residues long. Deletions cut 0 bases from V and 1 base from J, with 18 bases between.

This clonotype was observed a few times. The V call is TRBV18, the J call TRBJ1-4; no definite D call. The CDR3 is 14 residues long. CDR1 is KGHSH, CDR2 LQKENI, per germline. With 3 bases removed from V and 7 bases from J, the gap between germline ends came to 12 bases. This chain's CDR3 is CASSPQTKGEKLFF. For the CDR3, the DNA is TGTGCCAGCTCACCTCAGACCAAGGGTGAAAAACTGTTTTTT.

This clonotype was observed many times. A read error may account for a junction end that differs from germline. The chain links TRBV5-4 to TRBJ2-3, with TRBD2 matching 11 bases. The germline V gene encodes CDR1 SGHNT and CDR2 YYREEE (reference sequence). The CDR3 is 16 residues long. CDR3 in DNA: TGCGCCAGCAGCCTTGGGACTAGCGGTGGGGGAGATACGCAGTATTTT. Amino acids: CASSLGTSGGGDTQYF.

In the case of this clonotype: One end of the junction does not line up with germline, which may come from a read error. The rearrangement uses TRBV10-2 and TRBJ1-6; D is uncertain. Germline lookup yields CDR1 WSHSY and CDR2 SAAADI. The length of the CDR3 is 15 residues. The CDR3 bases are TGCGCCAGCAGTGAGCAGGACTTCTATAACTCACCCCTCCTCTTT. Protein sequence: CASSEQDFYNSPLLF.

In its sample, this clonotype was seen many times. The gene calls are TRBV9 and TRBJ1-3, with D possibly TRBD1 on 6 matching bases. V lost 4 bases and J 4 bases, leaving 18 bases between the germline ends. The CDR3 spans 16 residues. The germline gives CDR1 SGDLS, CDR2 YYNGEE. CDR3 in DNA: TGTGCCAGCAGCCCGTTCGGGGGGCGTACGGGAAACACCATATATTTT. Residues: CASSPFGGRTGNTIYF.

This clonotype was seen ten or more times. The chain recombines TRBV4-2 with TRBJ1-5; D gene uncertain. This CDR3 is built from 15 residues. The ends were cut back, 0 bases at V and 7 bases at J, with 13 bases in the middle. Germline V CDR1 and CDR2: LGHNA, YNFKEQ. CDR3: CASSQDDYGIQPQHF. The CDR3 nucleotides read TGTGCCAGCAGCCAAGACGACTATGGTATCCAGCCCCAGCATTTT.

With respect to this clonotype: This sequence may be a read error, since a much larger clone differs from it by one base. The gene calls are TRBV5-4 and TRBJ2-5; D remains unclear. Germline V gene lookup returns CDR1 SGHNT and CDR2 YYREEE (reference sequence). There are 13 residues in the CDR3. Trimming removed 4 bases from V and 5 bases from J, with 12 bases in between. The CDR3 region has the DNA TGTGCCAGCAGCCACTCAAGGCGGGAGACCCAGTACTTC. Amino acids: CASSHSRRETQYF. Filled out from reference TRBV5-4 and TRBJ2-5, the complete variable domain reads ETGVTQSPTHLIKTRGQQVTLRCSSQSGHNTVSWYQQALGQGPQFIFQYYREEENGRGNFPPRFSGLQFPNYSSELNVNALELDDSALYLCASSHSRRETQYFGPGTRLLVL.

This clonotype is labeled as medium-sized. The rearrangement joins TRBV5-1 to TRBJ2-3; 11 nucleotides align to TRBD2. Germline CDR1 reads SGHRS; CDR2 reads YFSETQ. The V and J ends lost 6 bases and 2 bases, in that order; junction bases with no gene match: 5. This CDR3 is 15 amino acids long. The CDR3 DNA follows: TGCGCCAGCACCTTAGCGGGGGGGATCACAGATACGCAGTATTTT. It yields the protein CASTLAGGITDTQYF.

The gene calls are TRBV18 and TRBJ1-4; 11 bases map to TRBD1. This CDR3 comprises 16 residues. Germline lookup yields CDR1 KGHSH and CDR2 LQKENI. Trimming removed 3 bases from V and 10 bases from J; junction bases left unmatched: 10. DNA for the CDR3: TGTGCCAGCTCACCTCTCGCGGACAGGGGGCGGCGAAAACTGTTTTTT. Amino acids: CASSPLADRGRRKLFF.

The J gene is TRBJ1-2, the V gene TRBV24-1; 9 bases match TRBD1. CDR1 and CDR2 from the germline V gene are KGHDR and SFDVKD. CDR3 size: 16 residues. V gave up 5 bases and J gave up 4 bases; unmatched junction bases: 10. The CDR3, as DNA: TGTGCCACCAGTGTCAACCGGGACAGGGCTACCTATGGCTACACCTTC. Its translation is CATSVNRDRATYGYTF.

Of note for this clonotype: A much larger clonotype is one base distant, so this may be a read error. The chain employs TRBV20-1 and TRBJ1-1; D ambiguous. Germline loops: CDR1 DFQATT, CDR2 SNEGSKA (reference sequence). CDR3 length equals 13 residues. The germline V and J ends were trimmed by 3 bases and 3 bases, with 11 bases remaining between them. The DNA of the CDR3 is TGCAGTGCTAGTCCCCAGGCGGACACTGAAGCTTTCTTT. This translates into CSASPQADTEAFF.

This clonotype appeared once. The gene calls are TRBV25-1 and TRBJ2-3; no clear D gene. CDR1 and CDR2 from the germline V gene are MGHDK and SYGVNS. V was cut by 9 bases and J by 0 bases, with 10 bases left in between. The CDR3 is 13 amino acids. CDR3 sequence (DNA): TGTGCCAGTAGTATCACTAGCACAGATACGCAGTATTTT. It is translated as CASSITSTDTQYF. Variable domain in full (rest from reference TRBV25-1 and TRBJ2-3): EADIYQTPRYLVIGTGKKITLECSQTMGHDKMYWYQQDPGMELHLIHYSYGVNSTEKGDLSSESTVSRIRTEHFPLTLESARPSHTSQYLCASSITSTDTQYFGPGTRLTVL.

Note on this clonotype: The CDR3 ends on some other residue instead of the conserved phenylalanine or tryptophan, so this is likely a read error. This chain uses TRBV19 with TRBJ1-6, with 7 bases identical to TRBD1. CDR3 length equals 12 residues. Germline CDR1 is LNHDA and CDR2 is SQIVND (reference sequence). The V gene end was trimmed by 6 bases and the J gene end by 9 bases; junction bases not matched to a gene: 2. In nucleotides, the CDR3 is TGTGCCAGTAGCACAGGGGCTTCACCCCTCCACCTT. This translates into CASSTGASPLHL.

With regard to this clonotype: This may be a read error, as it is one base from a much larger clone. The chain joins TRBV7-9 to TRBJ2-7; D gene uncertain. The CDR3 is 13 residues long. Germline V lookup: CDR1 SEHNR, CDR2 FQNEAQ (reference sequence). This chain's CDR3 is CASSQVRLGPPHV. The CDR3 coding sequence is TGTGCCAGCAGCCAAGTGCGGCTAGGACCCCCCCACGTC.

On this clonotype: A read error may produce the germline difference seen at one junction end. V and J are TRBV2 and TRBJ2-5, with 8 bases matching TRBD1. This CDR3 is built from 15 residues. The germline gives CDR1 SNHLY, CDR2 FYNNEI. The chain's CDR3 is CAGSPGTGSQETQYF. CDR3 DNA: TGTGCCGGCAGTCCCGGGACAGGCAGCCAGGAGACCCAGTACTTC.

The CDR3 is CASSVGTGGNSPLHF. The CDR3 nucleotides are TGTGCCAGTAGTGTTGGGACAGGGGGTAATTCACCCCTCCACTTT. V is TRBV19 and J is TRBJ1-6; 11 bases agree with TRBD1. There are 15 residues in the CDR3. Germline CDR1 reads LNHDA; CDR2 reads SQIVND (reference sequence). Losses at the gene ends were 5 bases for V and 6 bases for J; bases not matched to a gene: 3.

This clonotype was recorded at least ten times. The gene calls are TRBV20-1 and TRBJ2-7; 9 positions agree with TRBD1. J gave up 7 bases and V 4 bases, and 17 bases lay outside the gene matches. Germline CDR1 reads DFQATT; CDR2 reads SNEGSKA (reference sequence). The CDR3 length is 16 residues. CDR3 nucleotide sequence: TGCAGTGCTACCTCCTCCGGGACAGGGAGTTTGGGAGAGCAGTACTTC. It codes for CSATSSGTGSLGEQYF.